This T cell receptor (beta chain) derives from a study of blood T cell repertoires in COVID-19. This CDR3 is 16 amino acids long. CDR1 is LNHNV, CDR2 YYDKDF, per germline (reference sequence). Trimming at V came to 0 bases and at J to 4 bases, leaving 7 bases not matched to a gene. Method: immunoSEQ multiplex PCR; TCRdb's copy keeps in-frame clones and lacks some. This sample carries around 95,000 clones, about nine tenths of them seen once, and the ten largest clones take about 5%. The TCR comes from a man aged 45 to 65 with acute or convalescent COVID-19. The chain uses TRBV15 and TRBJ2-7; 9 nucleotides line up with TRBD2. The sequencing input was peripheral blood. The CDR3 region is CATSRDSAGGQYEQYF. In DNA form, the CDR3 reads TGTGCCACCAGCAGAGATTCAGCGGGAGGACAATACGAGCAGTACTTC.